The sequence of this T cell receptor beta chain was determined in a study of blood T cell repertoires in COVID-19. Whole-study context: Samples came from the United States, Italy and Spain, spanning acute and convalescent COVID-19. Sources were T cells, B-cell-depleted T cells, or PBMCs; the material itself was cDNA or gDNA.

This CDR3 has 13 residues. Germline loops: CDR1 SGHNT, CDR2 YYREEE (reference sequence). The J segment lost 5 bases and the V segment lost 0 bases, leaving 1 base of the junction unmatched. Assay used: immunoSEQ multiplex PCR; TCRdb lists only in-frame clones, some missing. The table shows about 140,000 clones, with around 84% occurring only once. The TCR comes from a woman aged 55 to 70 with acute or convalescent COVID-19. Sequencing input: peripheral blood. This sequence joins TRBV5-4 and TRBJ2-5; 7 nucleotides align to TRBD1. The CDR3 sequence: CASSLVTGETQYF. DNA of the CDR3: TGTGCCAGCAGCTTGGTGACAGGGGAGACCCAGTACTTC.